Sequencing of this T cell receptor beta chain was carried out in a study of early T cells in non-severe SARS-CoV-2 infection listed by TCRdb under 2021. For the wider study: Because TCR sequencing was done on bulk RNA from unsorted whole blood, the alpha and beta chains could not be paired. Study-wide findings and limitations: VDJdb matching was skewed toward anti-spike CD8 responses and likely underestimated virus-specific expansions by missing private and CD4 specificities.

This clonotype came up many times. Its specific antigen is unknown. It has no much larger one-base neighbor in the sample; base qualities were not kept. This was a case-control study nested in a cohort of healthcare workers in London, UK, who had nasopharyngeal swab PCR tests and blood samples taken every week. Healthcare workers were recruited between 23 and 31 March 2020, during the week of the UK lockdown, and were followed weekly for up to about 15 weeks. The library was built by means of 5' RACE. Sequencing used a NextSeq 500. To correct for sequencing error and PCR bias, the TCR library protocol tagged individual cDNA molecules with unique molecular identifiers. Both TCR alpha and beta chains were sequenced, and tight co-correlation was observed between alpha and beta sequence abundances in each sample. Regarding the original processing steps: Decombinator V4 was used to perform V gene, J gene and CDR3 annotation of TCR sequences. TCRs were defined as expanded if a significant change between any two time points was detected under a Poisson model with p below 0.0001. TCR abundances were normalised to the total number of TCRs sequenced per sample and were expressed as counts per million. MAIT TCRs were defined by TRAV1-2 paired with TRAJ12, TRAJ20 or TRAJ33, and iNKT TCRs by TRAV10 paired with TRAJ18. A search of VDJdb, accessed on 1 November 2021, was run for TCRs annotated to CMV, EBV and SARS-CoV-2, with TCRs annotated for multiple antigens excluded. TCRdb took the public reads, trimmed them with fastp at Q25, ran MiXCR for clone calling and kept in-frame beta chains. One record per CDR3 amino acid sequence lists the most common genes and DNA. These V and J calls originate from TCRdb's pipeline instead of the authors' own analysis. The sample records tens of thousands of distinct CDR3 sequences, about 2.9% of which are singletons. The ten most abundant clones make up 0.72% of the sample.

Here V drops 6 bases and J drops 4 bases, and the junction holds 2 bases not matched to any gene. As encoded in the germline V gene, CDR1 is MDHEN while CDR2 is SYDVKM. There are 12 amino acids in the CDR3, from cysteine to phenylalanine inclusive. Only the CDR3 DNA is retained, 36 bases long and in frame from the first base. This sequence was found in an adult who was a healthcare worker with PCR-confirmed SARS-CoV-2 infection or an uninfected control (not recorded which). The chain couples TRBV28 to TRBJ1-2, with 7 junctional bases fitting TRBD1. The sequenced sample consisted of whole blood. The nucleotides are TGTGCCAGCAGCGACAGGGCCTATGGCTACACCTTC. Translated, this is CASSDRAYGYTF.